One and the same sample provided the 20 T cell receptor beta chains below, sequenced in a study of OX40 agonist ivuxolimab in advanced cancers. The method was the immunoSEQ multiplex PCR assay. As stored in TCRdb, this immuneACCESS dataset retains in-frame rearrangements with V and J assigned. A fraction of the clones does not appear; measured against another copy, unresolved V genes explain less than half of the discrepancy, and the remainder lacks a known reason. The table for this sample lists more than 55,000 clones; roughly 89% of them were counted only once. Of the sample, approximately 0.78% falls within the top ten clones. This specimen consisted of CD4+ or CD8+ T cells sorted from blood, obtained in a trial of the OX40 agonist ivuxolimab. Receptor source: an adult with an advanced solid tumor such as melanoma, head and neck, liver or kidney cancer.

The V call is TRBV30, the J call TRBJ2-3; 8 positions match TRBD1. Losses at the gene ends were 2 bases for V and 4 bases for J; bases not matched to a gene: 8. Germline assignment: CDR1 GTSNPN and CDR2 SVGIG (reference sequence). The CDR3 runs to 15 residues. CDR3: CAWSRGQGRADTQYF. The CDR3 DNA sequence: TGTGCCTGGAGTCGAGGACAGGGTCGCGCAGATACGCAGTATTTT.

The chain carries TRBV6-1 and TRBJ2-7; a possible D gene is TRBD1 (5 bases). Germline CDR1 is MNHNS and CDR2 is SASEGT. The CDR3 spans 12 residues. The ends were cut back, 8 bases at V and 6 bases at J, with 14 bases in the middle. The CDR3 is CASPRRTGEQYF. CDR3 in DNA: TGTGCCAGCCCCCGCAGAACAGGCGAGCAGTACTTC.

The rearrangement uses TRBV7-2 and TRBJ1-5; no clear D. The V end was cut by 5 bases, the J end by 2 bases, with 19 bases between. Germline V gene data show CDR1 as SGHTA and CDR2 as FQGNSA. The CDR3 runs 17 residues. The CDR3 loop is CASSPPAGLAGNQPQHF. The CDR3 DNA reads TGTGCCAGCAGCCCCCCCGCGGGGTTAGCGGGCAATCAGCCCCAGCATTTT.

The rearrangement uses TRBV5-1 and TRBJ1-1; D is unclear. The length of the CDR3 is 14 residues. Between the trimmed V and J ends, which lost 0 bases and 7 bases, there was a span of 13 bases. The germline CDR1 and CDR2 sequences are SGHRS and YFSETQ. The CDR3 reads CASSLDTTGSEAFF. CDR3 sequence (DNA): TGCGCCAGCAGCTTGGACACTACTGGCAGTGAAGCTTTCTTT.

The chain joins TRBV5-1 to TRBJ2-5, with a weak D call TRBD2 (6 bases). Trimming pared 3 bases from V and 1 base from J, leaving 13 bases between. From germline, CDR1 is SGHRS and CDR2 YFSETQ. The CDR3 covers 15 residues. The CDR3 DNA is TGCGCCAGCAGCTGGGAGGAAATCGGCCAAGAGACCCAGTACTTC. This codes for CASSWEEIGQETQYF.

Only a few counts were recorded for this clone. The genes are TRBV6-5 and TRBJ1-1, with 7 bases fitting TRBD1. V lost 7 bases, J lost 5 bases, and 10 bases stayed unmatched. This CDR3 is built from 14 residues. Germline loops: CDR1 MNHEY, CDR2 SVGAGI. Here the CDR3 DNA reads TGTGCCAGCACCCCAGGGGGGGCGAAGACTGAAGCTTTCTTT. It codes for CASTPGGAKTEAFF.

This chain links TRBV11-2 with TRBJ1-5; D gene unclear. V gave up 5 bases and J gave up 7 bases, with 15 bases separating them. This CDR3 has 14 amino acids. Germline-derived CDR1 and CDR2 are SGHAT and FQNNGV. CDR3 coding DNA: TGTGCCAGCAGCCTCTTAACATTCGGACAGCCCCAGCATTTT. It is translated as CASSLLTFGQPQHF.

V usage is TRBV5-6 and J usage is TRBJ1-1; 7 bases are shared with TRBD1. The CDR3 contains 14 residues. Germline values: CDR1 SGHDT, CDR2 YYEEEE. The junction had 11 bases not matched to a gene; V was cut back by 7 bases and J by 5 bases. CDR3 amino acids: CASGLPGGSTEAFF. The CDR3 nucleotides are TGTGCCAGCGGCCTCCCAGGGGGGAGTACTGAAGCTTTCTTT.

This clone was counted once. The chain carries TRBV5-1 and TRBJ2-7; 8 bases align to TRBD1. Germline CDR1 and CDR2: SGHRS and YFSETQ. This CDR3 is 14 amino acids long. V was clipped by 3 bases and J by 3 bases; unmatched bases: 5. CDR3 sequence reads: CASSSDREVYEQYF. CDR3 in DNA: TGCGCCAGCAGCTCGGACAGGGAGGTCTACGAGCAGTACTTC. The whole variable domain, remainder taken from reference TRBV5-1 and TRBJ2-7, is KAGVTQTPRYLIKTRGQQVTLSCSPISGHRSVSWYQQTPGQGLQFLFEYFSETQRNKGNFPGRFSGRQFSNSRSEMNVSTLELGDSALYLCASSSDREVYEQYFGPGTRLTVT.

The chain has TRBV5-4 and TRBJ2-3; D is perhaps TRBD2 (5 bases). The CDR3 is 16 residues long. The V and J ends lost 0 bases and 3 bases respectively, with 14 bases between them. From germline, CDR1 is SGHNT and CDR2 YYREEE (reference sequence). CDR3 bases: TGTGCCAGCAGCTTGGCTCGGGGTGGTGGGACAGATACGCAGTATTTT. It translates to CASSLARGGGTDTQYF.

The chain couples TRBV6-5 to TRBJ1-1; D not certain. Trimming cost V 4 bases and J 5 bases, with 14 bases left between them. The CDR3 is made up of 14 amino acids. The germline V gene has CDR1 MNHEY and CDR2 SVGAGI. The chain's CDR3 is CASSSGGPRTEAFF. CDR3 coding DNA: TGTGCCAGCAGTTCCGGCGGCCCAAGGACTGAAGCTTTCTTT.

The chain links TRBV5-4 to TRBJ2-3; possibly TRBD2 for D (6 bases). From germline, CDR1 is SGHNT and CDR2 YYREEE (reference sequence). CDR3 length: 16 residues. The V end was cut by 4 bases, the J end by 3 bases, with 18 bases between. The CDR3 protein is CASSPGGGKRTDTQYF. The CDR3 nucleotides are TGTGCCAGCAGCCCGGGTGGGGGGAAAAGGACAGATACGCAGTATTTT.

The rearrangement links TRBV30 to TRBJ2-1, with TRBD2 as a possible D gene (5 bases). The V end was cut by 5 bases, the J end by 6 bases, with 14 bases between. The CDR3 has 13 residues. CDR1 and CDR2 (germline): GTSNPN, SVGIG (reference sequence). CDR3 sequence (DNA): TGTGCCTGGGGGTCTTGGAGGCGCAATGAGCAGTTCTTC. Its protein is CAWGSWRRNEQFF.

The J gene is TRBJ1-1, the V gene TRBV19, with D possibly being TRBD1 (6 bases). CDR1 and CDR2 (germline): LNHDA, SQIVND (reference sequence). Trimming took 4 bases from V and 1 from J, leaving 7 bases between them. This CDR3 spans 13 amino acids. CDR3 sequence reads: CASSTGENTEAFF. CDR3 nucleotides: TGTGCCAGTAGTACAGGGGAGAACACTGAAGCTTTCTTT.

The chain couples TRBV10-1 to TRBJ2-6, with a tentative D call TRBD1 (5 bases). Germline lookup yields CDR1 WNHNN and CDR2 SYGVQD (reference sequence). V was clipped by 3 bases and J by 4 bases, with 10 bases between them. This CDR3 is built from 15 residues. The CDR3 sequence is CASSETGSGANVLTF. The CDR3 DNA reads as TGCGCCAGCAGTGAAACAGGCTCGGGGGCCAACGTCCTGACTTTC.

CDR3 region: CASSQDRGGTQYF. Written as DNA, the CDR3 is TGCGCCAGCAGCCAAGATAGGGGCGGTACGCAGTATTTT. The chain has TRBV4-1 and TRBJ2-3; tentatively, D is TRBD1 (5 bases). The V end was cut by 0 bases, the J end by 8 bases, with 9 bases between. The germline gives CDR1 MGHRA, CDR2 YSYEKL. There are 13 residues in the CDR3.

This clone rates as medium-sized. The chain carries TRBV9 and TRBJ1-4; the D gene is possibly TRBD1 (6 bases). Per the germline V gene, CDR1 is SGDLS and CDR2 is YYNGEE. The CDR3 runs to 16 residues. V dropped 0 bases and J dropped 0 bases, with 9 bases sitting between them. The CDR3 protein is CASSVGTVATNEKLFF. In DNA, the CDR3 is TGTGCCAGCAGCGTAGGGACAGTCGCAACTAATGAAAAACTGTTTTTT.

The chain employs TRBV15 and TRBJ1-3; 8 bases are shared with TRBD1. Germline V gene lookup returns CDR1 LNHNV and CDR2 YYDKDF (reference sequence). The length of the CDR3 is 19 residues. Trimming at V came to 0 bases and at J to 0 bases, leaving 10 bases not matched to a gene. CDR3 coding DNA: TGTGCCACCAGCAGAGATCAGGGACAGGTCTTTTACTCTGGAAACACCATATATTTT. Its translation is CATSRDQGQVFYSGNTIYF.

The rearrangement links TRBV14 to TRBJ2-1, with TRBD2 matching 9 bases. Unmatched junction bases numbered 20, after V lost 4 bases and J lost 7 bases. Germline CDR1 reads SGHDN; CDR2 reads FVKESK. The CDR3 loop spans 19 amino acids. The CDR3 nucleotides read TGTGCCAGCAGCCCTCCCCCCTCGGCGCGGGGGGGCCTATGGAATGAGCAGTTCTTC. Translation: CASSPPPSARGGLWNEQFF.

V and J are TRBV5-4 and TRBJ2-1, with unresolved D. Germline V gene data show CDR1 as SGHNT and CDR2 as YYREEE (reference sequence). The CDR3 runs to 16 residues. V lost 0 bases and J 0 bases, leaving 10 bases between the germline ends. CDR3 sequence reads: CASSLDVDSSYNEQFF. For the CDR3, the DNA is TGTGCCAGCAGCTTGGATGTCGATAGCTCCTACAATGAGCAGTTCTTC.